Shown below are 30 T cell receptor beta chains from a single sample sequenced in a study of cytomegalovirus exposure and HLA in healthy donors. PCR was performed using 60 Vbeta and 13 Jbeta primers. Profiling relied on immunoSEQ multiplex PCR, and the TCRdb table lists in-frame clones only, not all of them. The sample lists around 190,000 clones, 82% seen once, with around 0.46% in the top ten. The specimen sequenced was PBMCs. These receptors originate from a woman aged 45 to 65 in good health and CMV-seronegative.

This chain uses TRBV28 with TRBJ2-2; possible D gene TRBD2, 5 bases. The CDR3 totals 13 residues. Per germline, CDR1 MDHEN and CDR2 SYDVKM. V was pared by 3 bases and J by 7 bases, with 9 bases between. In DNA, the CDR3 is TGTGCCAGCAGTTTCGGGGTGATCGGGGAGCTGTTTTTT. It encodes CASSFGVIGELFF.

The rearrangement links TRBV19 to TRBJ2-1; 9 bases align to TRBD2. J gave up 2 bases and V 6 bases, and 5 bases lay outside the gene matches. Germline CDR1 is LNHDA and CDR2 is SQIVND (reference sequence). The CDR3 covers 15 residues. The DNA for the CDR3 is TGTGCCAGTAGCAAGACTAGCGGAGCCTACAATGAGCAGTTCTTC. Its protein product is CASSKTSGAYNEQFF.

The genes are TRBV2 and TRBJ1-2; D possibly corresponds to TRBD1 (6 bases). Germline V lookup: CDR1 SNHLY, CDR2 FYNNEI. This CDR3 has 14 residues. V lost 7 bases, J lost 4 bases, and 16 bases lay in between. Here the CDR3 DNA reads TGTGCCAGCACTCTCTCAGGGGTTGGCTATGGCTACACCTTC. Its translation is CASTLSGVGYGYTF.

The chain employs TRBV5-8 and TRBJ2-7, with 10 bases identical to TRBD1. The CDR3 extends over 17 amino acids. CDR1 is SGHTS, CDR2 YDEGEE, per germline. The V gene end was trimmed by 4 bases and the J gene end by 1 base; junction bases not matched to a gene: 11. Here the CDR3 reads CASSPRDRGPLSYEQYF. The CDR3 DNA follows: TGTGCCAGCAGCCCTCGGGACAGGGGCCCACTATCCTACGAGCAGTACTTC.

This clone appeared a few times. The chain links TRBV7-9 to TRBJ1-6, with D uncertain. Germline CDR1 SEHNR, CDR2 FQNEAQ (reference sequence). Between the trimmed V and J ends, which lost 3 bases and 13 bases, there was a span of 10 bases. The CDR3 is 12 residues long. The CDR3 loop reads CASSLEDPPLHF. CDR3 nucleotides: TGTGCCAGCAGCTTGGAGGACCCGCCCCTCCACTTT.

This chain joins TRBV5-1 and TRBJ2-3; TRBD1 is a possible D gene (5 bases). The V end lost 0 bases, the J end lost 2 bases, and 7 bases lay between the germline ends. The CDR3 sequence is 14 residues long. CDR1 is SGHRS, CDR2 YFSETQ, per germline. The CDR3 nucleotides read TGCGCCAGCAGCTTGGGACAGAACACAGATACGCAGTATTTT. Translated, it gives CASSLGQNTDTQYF.

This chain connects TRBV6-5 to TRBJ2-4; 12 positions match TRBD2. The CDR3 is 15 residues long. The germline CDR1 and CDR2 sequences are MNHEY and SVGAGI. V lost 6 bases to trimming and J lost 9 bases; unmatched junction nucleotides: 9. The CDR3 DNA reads TGTGCCAGCAGCCGGACTAGCGGGGCGTGGGGCATTCAGTACTTC. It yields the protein CASSRTSGAWGIQYF.

The CDR3 loop is CASSLKGKETQYF. The CDR3 nucleotides are TGTGCCAGCAGTTTGAAGGGGAAGGAGACCCAGTACTTC. The rearrangement links TRBV28 to TRBJ2-5; D may be TRBD1 (5 bases). The CDR3 covers 13 residues. With 3 bases removed from V and 5 bases from J, the gap between germline ends came to 10 bases. The germline gives CDR1 MDHEN, CDR2 SYDVKM. The entire variable domain, with the rest obtained from reference TRBV28 and TRBJ2-5, is as follows: DVKVTQSSRYLVKRTGEKVFLECVQDMDHENMFWYRQDPGLGLRLIYFSYDVKMKEKGDIPEGYSVSREKKERFSLILESASTNQTSMYLCASSLKGKETQYFGPGTRLLVL.

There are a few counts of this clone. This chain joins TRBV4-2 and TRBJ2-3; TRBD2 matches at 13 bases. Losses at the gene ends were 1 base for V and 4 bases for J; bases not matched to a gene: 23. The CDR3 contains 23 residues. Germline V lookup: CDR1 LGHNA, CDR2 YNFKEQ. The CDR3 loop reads CASSQVHGPGLAGTLQHPDTQYF. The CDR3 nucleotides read TGTGCCAGCAGCCAAGTTCATGGTCCGGGACTAGCGGGGACTTTGCAGCACCCAGATACGCAGTATTTT.

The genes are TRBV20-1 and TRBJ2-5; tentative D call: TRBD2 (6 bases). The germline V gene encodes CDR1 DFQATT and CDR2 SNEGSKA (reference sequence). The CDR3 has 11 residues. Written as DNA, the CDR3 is TGCAGCAAGGTTGGGGGGGAGACCCAGTACTTC. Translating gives CSKVGGETQYF.

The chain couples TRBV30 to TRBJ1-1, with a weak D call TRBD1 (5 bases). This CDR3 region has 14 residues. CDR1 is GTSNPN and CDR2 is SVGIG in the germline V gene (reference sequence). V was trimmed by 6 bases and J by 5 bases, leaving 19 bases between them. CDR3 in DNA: TGTGCCTGCACTGGGGGGGGTACGCGAACTGAAGCTTTCTTT. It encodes CACTGGGTRTEAFF.

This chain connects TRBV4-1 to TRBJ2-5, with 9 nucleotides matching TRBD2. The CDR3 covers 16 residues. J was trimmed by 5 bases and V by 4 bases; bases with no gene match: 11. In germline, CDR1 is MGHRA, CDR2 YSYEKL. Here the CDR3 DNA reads TGCGCCAGCAGCCTGGACTCAGGGGCGGGAGGGGAGACCCAGTACTTC. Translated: CASSLDSGAGGETQYF.

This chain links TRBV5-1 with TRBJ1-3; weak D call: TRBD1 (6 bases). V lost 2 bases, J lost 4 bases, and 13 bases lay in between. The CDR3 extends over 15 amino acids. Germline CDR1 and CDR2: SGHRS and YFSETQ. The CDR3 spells CASSFSRGSGNTIYF. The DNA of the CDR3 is TGCGCCAGCAGCTTTAGCAGGGGCTCAGGAAACACCATATATTTT.

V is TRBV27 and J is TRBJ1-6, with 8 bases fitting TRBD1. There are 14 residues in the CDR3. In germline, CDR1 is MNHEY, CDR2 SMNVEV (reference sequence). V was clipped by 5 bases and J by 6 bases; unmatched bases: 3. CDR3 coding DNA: TGTGCCAGCAGTCTCAGGGGGCTTAATTCACCCCTCCACTTT. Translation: CASSLRGLNSPLHF.

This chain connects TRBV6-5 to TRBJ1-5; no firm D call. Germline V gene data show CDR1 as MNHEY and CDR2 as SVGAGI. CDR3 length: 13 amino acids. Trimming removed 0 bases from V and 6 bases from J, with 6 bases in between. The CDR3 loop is CASSYSPGQPQHF. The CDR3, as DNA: TGTGCCAGCAGTTACTCGCCGGGTCAGCCCCAGCATTTT.

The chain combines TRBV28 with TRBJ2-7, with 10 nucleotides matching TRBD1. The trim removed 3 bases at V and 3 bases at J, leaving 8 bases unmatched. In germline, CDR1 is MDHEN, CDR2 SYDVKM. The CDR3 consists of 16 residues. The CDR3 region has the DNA TGTGCCAGCAGTTTTACCGGGACAGGGGACTACTACGAGCAGTACTTC. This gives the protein CASSFTGTGDYYEQYF.

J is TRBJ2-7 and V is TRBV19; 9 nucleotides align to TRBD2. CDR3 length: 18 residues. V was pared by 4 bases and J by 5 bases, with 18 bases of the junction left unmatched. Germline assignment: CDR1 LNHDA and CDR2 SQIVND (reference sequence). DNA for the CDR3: TGTGCCAGTAGTACCACCGGGACTAGCTTTAGGGCGCCCAACGAGCAGTACTTC. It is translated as CASSTTGTSFRAPNEQYF.

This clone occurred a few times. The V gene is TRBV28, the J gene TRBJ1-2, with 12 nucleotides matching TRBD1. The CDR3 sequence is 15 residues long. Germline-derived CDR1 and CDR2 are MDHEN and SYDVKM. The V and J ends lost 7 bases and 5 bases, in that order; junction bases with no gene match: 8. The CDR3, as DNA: TGTGCCAGCATCTCAGGGACAGGGGGCGTGTATGGCTACACCTTC. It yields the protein CASISGTGGVYGYTF.

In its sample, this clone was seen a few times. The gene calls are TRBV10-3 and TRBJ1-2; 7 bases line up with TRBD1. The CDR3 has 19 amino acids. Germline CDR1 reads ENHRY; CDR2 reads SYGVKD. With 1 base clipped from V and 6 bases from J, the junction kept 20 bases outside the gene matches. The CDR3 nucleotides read TGTGCCATCAGTGAGTTTTTGCAGGGGACAGAGGTACTTGGAGATGGCTACACCTTC. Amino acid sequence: CAISEFLQGTEVLGDGYTF.

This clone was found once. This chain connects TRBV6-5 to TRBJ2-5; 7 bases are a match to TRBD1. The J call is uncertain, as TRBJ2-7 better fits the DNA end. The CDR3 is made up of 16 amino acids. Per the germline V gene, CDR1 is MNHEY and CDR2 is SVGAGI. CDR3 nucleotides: TGTGCCAGCAGTTACCGCCCCCGACAGGGCTCCTACGAGCAGTACTTC. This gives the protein CASSYRPRQGSYEQYF.

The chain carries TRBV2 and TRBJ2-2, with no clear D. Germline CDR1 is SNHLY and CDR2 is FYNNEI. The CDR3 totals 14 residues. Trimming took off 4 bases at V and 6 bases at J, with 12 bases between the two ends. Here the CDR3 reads CASSGRKMAGELFF. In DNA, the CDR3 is TGTGCCAGCAGTGGCAGAAAGATGGCCGGGGAGCTGTTTTTT.

CDR3: CASSYRGYEQYF. CDR3 nucleotide sequence: TGTGCCAGCAGCTACAGGGGCTACGAGCAGTACTTC. This chain links TRBV7-2 with TRBJ2-7, with TRBD1 identical over 7 bases. J lost 3 bases, V lost 4 bases, and 0 bases had no gene match. The germline CDR1 and CDR2 sequences are SGHTA and FQGNSA. The length of the CDR3 is 12 residues.

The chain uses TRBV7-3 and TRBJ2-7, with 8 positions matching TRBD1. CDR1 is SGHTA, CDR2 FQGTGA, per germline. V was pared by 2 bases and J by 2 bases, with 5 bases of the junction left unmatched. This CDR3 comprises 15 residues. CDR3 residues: CASSLYSGGTYEQYF. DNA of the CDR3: TGTGCCAGCAGCTTATATTCAGGGGGCACCTACGAGCAGTACTTC.

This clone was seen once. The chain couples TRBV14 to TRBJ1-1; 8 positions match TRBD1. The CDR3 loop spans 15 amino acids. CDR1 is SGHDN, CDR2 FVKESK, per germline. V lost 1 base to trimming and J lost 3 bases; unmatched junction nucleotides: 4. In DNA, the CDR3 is TGTGCCAGCAGCCAAGGGGACAGGCGGGACACTGAAGCTTTCTTT. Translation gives CASSQGDRRDTEAFF. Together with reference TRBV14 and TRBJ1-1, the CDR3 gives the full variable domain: EAGVTQFPSHSVIEKGQTVTLRCDPISGHDNLYWYRRVMGKEIKFLLHFVKESKQDESGMPNNRFLAERTGGTYSTLKVQPAELEDSGVYFCASSQGDRRDTEAFFGQGTRLTVV.

This CDR3 is CASSDGPNSYNEQFF. The CDR3 DNA is TGTGCCAGCAGTGACGGGCCCAACTCCTACAATGAGCAGTTCTTC. The V and J genes are TRBV6-4 and TRBJ2-1; no clear D gene. The germline gives CDR1 MRHNA, CDR2 SNTAGT. The ends were cut back, 2 bases at V and 0 bases at J, with 8 bases in the middle. CDR3 length: 15 residues.

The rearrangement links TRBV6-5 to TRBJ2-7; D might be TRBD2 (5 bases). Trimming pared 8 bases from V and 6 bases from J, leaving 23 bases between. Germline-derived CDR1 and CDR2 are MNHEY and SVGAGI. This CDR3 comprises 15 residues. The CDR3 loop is CASSPLEAGPREQYF. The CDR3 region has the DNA TGTGCCAGCTCTCCCCTGGAGGCAGGCCCACGCGAGCAGTACTTC.

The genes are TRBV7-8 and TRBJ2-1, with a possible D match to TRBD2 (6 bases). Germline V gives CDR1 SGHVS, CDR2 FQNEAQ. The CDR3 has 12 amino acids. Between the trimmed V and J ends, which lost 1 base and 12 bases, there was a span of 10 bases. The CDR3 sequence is CASSLVGGGQFF. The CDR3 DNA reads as TGTGCCAGCAGCTTAGTCGGGGGAGGGCAGTTCTTC.

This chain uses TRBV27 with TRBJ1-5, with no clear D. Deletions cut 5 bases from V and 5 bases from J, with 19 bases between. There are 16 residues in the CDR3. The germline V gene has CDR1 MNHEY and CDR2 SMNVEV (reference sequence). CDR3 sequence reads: CASSPREGEGYQPQHF. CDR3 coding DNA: TGTGCCAGCAGTCCCAGAGAGGGCGAAGGGTATCAGCCCCAGCATTTT.

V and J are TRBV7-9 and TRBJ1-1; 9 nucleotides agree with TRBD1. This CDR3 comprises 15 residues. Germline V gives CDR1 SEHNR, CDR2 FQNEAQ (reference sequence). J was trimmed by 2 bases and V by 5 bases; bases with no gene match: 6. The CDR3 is CASSRSDRGNTEAFF. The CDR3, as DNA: TGTGCCAGCAGCCGTTCGGACAGGGGAAACACTGAAGCTTTCTTT.

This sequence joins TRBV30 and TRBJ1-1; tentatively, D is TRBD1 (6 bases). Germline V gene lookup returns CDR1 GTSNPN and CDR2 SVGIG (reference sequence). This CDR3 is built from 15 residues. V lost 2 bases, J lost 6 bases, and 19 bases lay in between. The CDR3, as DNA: TGTGCCTGGAGTACCCCGGGACAAGTTCTCGCTGAAGCTTTCTTT. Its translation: CAWSTPGQVLAEAFF. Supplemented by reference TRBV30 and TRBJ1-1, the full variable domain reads SQTIHQWPATLVQPVGSPLSLECTVEGTSNPNLYWYRQAAGRGLQLLFYSVGIGQISSEVPQNLSASRPQDRQFILSSKKLLLSDSGFYLCAWSTPGQVLAEAFFGQGTRLTVV.